A single sample is the source of the 30 T cell receptor beta chains below, sequenced in a study of OX40 agonist ivuxolimab in advanced cancers. Clones were read by immunoSEQ multiplex PCR, and TCRdb kept only the in-frame ones, dropping some. Among around 70,000 clones listed, over 80% were seen once. The input for sequencing was CD4+ or CD8+ T cells sorted from blood, taken in a trial of the OX40 agonist ivuxolimab. These receptors were collected from an adult with an advanced solid tumor such as melanoma, head and neck, liver or kidney cancer.

The chain links TRBV25-1 to TRBJ2-1; 10 nucleotides agree with TRBD2. The J segment lost 3 bases and the V segment lost 6 bases, leaving 5 bases of the junction unmatched. This CDR3 spans 15 amino acids. CDR1 is MGHDK and CDR2 is SYGVNS in the germline V gene. The CDR3 reads CASRDSGRNYNEQFF. In DNA, the CDR3 is TGTGCCAGCAGGGATAGCGGGAGGAACTACAATGAGCAGTTCTTC.

The rearrangement joins TRBV5-1 to TRBJ2-3, with 9 bases fitting TRBD2. This CDR3 is built from 16 residues. Germline V CDR1 and CDR2: SGHRS, YFSETQ. Trimming at V came to 4 bases and at J to 3 bases, leaving 9 bases not matched to a gene. CDR3 nucleotides: TGCGCCAGCAGCCCGGGACTAGCAAGTAAGACAGATACGCAGTATTTT. It codes for CASSPGLASKTDTQYF.

The J gene is TRBJ1-2, the V gene TRBV5-1, with D possibly matching TRBD1 (6 bases). Trimming took off 4 bases at V and 3 bases at J, with 13 bases between the two ends. Per the germline V gene, CDR1 is SGHRS and CDR2 is YFSETQ. The CDR3 totals 14 residues. The CDR3 loop is CASSRTYRDYGYTF. CDR3 in DNA: TGCGCCAGCAGCCGTACTTACAGGGACTATGGCTACACCTTC.

This clone was detected a few times. The V and J genes are TRBV2 and TRBJ1-2; D remains ambiguous. The germline V gene has CDR1 SNHLY and CDR2 FYNNEI. V lost 3 bases to trimming and J lost 11 bases, with 10 bases between them. The CDR3 is 11 amino acids. CDR3 in amino acids: CASSESTRYTF. CDR3 DNA: TGTGCCAGCAGTGAGTCGACCAGGTACACCTTC.

V and J are TRBV2 and TRBJ2-2, with D hard to call. Trimming left V 4 bases short and J 4 bases short, with 7 bases between. CDR1 is SNHLY, CDR2 FYNNEI, per germline. This CDR3 is 13 amino acids long. The CDR3 sequence is CASSVGLTGELFF. CDR3 in DNA: TGTGCCAGCAGTGTAGGGCTCACCGGGGAGCTGTTTTTT.

This chain uses TRBV7-9 with TRBJ1-4; D might be TRBD1 (5 bases). The CDR3 consists of 18 residues. CDR1 and CDR2 (germline): SEHNR, FQNEAQ (reference sequence). Trimming removed 1 base at V and 5 bases at J, with 20 bases between. This chain's CDR3 is CASSLGGEMFLKNEKLFF. CDR3 in DNA: TGTGCCAGCAGCTTAGGGGGGGAGATGTTTTTGAAAAATGAAAAACTGTTTTTT.

The rearrangement joins TRBV11-3 to TRBJ2-2, with TRBD2 matching 9 bases. Germline V gene data show CDR1 as SGHNT and CDR2 as YENEEA. The junction had 6 bases not matched to a gene; V was cut back by 4 bases and J by 3 bases. The CDR3 is 16 amino acids. The CDR3 loop reads CASSYGGGVDTGELFF. CDR3 nucleotide sequence: TGTGCCAGCAGCTACGGCGGGGGGGTGGACACCGGGGAGCTGTTTTTT.

The chain couples TRBV28 to TRBJ1-4, with D possibly being TRBD1 (5 bases). Germline V gene data show CDR1 as MDHEN and CDR2 as SYDVKM. This CDR3 has 14 residues. The V gene lost 2 bases and the J gene lost 8 bases, with 12 bases spanning the gap. The CDR3 here is CASSLARAREKLFF. CDR3 DNA sequence: TGTGCCAGCAGTTTAGCCAGGGCAAGGGAAAAACTGTTTTTT.

The chain recombines TRBV7-9 with TRBJ2-5; TRBD1 or TRBD2 may be the D gene (5 bases each). Germline CDR1 reads SEHNR; CDR2 reads FQNEAQ (reference sequence). V was cut by 6 bases and J by 4 bases, with 21 bases left in between. The CDR3 consists of 16 residues. CDR3 coding DNA: TGTGCCAGCAGTATGTCCGGTGGGGGTGTTCCAGAGACCCAGTACTTC. Translated: CASSMSGGGVPETQYF.

J is TRBJ1-1 and V is TRBV5-4; D remains ambiguous. V lost 2 bases and J lost 7, with 6 bases in between. CDR3 length: 11 residues. The germline V gene has CDR1 SGHNT and CDR2 YYREEE (reference sequence). In DNA, the CDR3 is TGTGCCAGCAGCTTTTCGGTTGAAGCTTTCTTT. Translation: CASSFSVEAFF.

This clone was picked up a small number of times. V is TRBV7-2 and J is TRBJ2-7; 7 bases are shared with TRBD1. The CDR3 covers 15 residues. Germline V gene data show CDR1 as SGHTA and CDR2 as FQGNSA. The V segment lost 1 base and the J segment 5 bases; nucleotides outside the gene matches: 8. The CDR3: CASSLDDRVFDEQYF. CDR3 in DNA: TGTGCCAGCAGCTTAGACGACAGGGTGTTCGACGAGCAGTACTTC.

The V and J genes are TRBV5-1 and TRBJ2-3, with D unclear. Germline V lookup: CDR1 SGHRS, CDR2 YFSETQ. Trimming took 4 bases from V and 5 from J, leaving 8 bases between them. The CDR3 spans 12 residues. CDR3 DNA sequence: TGCGCCAGCAGCCCGGAAGGAGATACGCAGTATTTT. Protein: CASSPEGDTQYF.

The chain is built from TRBV11-2 and TRBJ2-7; D not resolved. CDR3 length equals 13 residues. Trimming took 3 bases from V and 3 from J, leaving 9 bases between them. Germline assignment: CDR1 SGHAT and CDR2 FQNNGV. The CDR3 region has the DNA TGTGCCAGCAGCTTGACATTGAACTACGAGCAGTACTTC. This translates into CASSLTLNYEQYF.

The chain combines TRBV19 with TRBJ2-3; tentatively, D is TRBD1 (6 bases). Germline V lookup: CDR1 LNHDA, CDR2 SQIVND (reference sequence). Trimming stripped 3 bases from V and 6 bases from J, with 16 bases between. The CDR3 runs 15 residues. The CDR3 spells CASSIGRPQGDTQYF. The CDR3, as DNA: TGTGCCAGTAGTATTGGCAGGCCCCAGGGGGATACGCAGTATTTT.

The chain joins TRBV7-8 to TRBJ2-3, with TRBD2 matching 12 bases. CDR1 is SGHVS and CDR2 is FQNEAQ in the germline V gene. The CDR3 is 17 residues long. After removal of 2 bases from V and 1 base from J, the junction contained 4 bases not matched to a gene. CDR3 DNA: TGTGCCAGCAGCTTATCCTGGACTAGCGGGGGCACAGATACGCAGTATTTT. Translated: CASSLSWTSGGTDTQYF.

The chain couples TRBV5-1 to TRBJ1-2; 8 bases line up with TRBD1. The germline CDR1 and CDR2 sequences are SGHRS and YFSETQ. The CDR3 is 16 amino acids. The junction had 10 bases not matched to a gene; V was cut back by 0 bases and J by 6 bases. In nucleotides, the CDR3 is TGCGCCAGCAGCTTGGCAGGTGGATCAGGGGGCGATGGCTACACCTTC. Its translation is CASSLAGGSGGDGYTF.

The chain employs TRBV5-5 and TRBJ1-1; D ambiguous. This CDR3 contains 15 residues. CDR1 is SGHKS and CDR2 is YYEKEE in the germline V gene (reference sequence). The V gene lost 2 bases and the J gene lost 0 bases, with 11 bases spanning the gap. The CDR3: CASSLGRLMNTEAFF. CDR3 nucleotides: TGTGCCAGCAGCTTAGGGAGGTTAATGAACACTGAAGCTTTCTTT.

The gene calls are TRBV7-6 and TRBJ1-4; 10 nucleotides line up with TRBD1. The germline V gene encodes CDR1 SGHVS and CDR2 FNYEAQ. With V trimmed by 5 bases and J by 8 bases, 5 bases remained unmatched. The CDR3 covers 14 residues. CDR3 coding DNA: TGTGCCAGCAGCCCGGGACAGGGGAGAGAAAAACTGTTTTTT. It yields the protein CASSPGQGREKLFF.

This clone was found a few times. The rearrangement links TRBV7-2 to TRBJ2-5; unclear D gene. The CDR3 runs to 14 residues. The germline gives CDR1 SGHTA, CDR2 FQGNSA. Deletions cut 1 base from V and 0 bases from J, with 6 bases between. The DNA of the CDR3 is TGTGCCAGCAGCTTAGGCCGGGACCAAGAGACCCAGTACTTC. Translated: CASSLGRDQETQYF.

The gene calls are TRBV30 and TRBJ1-2; D not certain. This CDR3 spans 15 amino acids. Trimming pared 2 bases from V and 0 bases from J, leaving 13 bases between. CDR1 is GTSNPN, CDR2 SVGIG, per germline (reference sequence). CDR3 DNA: TGTGCCTGGAGTAATGACCCGGAAGCTAACTATGGCTACACCTTC. It encodes CAWSNDPEANYGYTF.

The J gene is TRBJ2-7, the V gene TRBV30; D unclear. CDR1 GTSNPN and CDR2 SVGIG come from the germline V gene (reference sequence). Trimming shortened V by 5 bases and J by 3 bases, and 14 bases separated the two germline ends. The CDR3 has 13 residues. The CDR3 region is CAWARGEIYEQYF. CDR3 sequence (DNA): TGTGCCTGGGCAAGAGGAGAAATCTACGAGCAGTACTTC.

Of note for this clone: No DNA is shown, since the ends of the CDR3 on it are uncertain; the CDR3 is the one TCRdb lists. This rearrangement joins TRBV27 to TRBJ1-4. With termini counted, the CDR3 has 16 amino acids. CDR1 is MNHEY and CDR2 is SMNVEV in the germline V gene (reference sequence). This CDR3 is CASSFSSVPTNEKLFF.

The chain joins TRBV2 to TRBJ2-7, with 8 nucleotides matching TRBD1. The CDR3 is made up of 12 amino acids. V trimming: 8 bases; J trimming: 2 bases; junction bases outside the gene matches: 2. Germline CDR1 reads SNHLY; CDR2 reads FYNNEI. The CDR3 DNA sequence: TGTGCCAGCGGGACAGGAGCCTACGAGCAGTACTTC. Its translation is CASGTGAYEQYF.

The chain recombines TRBV6-5 with TRBJ1-1; 8 bases fit TRBD1. Per germline, CDR1 MNHEY and CDR2 SVGAGI. Trimming at V came to 5 bases and at J to 4 bases, leaving 3 bases not matched to a gene. The CDR3 length is 13 residues. The CDR3 spells CASSQGQGTEAFF. CDR3 nucleotides: TGTGCCAGCAGTCAAGGACAGGGCACTGAAGCTTTCTTT.

The chain carries TRBV7-9 and TRBJ1-1, with D perhaps matching TRBD1 (5 bases). The CDR3 is made up of 14 amino acids. The ends were cut back, 2 bases at V and 0 bases at J, with 7 bases in the middle. Germline loops: CDR1 SEHNR, CDR2 FQNEAQ (reference sequence). CDR3 nucleotides: TGTGCCAGCAGCTTAACAGGAATGAACACTGAAGCTTTCTTT. Encoded protein: CASSLTGMNTEAFF.

This clone turned up a few times. This chain links TRBV11-3 with TRBJ1-3; D not certain. The germline V gene encodes CDR1 SGHNT and CDR2 YENEEA. The ends were cut back, 5 bases at V and 2 bases at J, with 13 bases in the middle. The CDR3 has 15 residues. CDR3 sequence: CASSHSWETGNTIYF. In DNA, the CDR3 is TGTGCCAGCAGCCACTCTTGGGAGACTGGAAACACCATATATTTT.

The V call is TRBV4-2, the J call TRBJ2-7; TRBD1 aligns across 10 bases. From germline, CDR1 is LGHNA and CDR2 YNFKEQ. After removal of 5 bases from V and 5 bases from J, the junction contained 12 bases not matched to a gene. The CDR3 totals 16 residues. In DNA, the CDR3 is TGTGCCAGCAGCTCCAAAACCGGGACAGGGGACCACGAGCAGTACTTC. Residues: CASSSKTGTGDHEQYF.

CDR3 bases: TGTGCCAGCTCACAAGGACTAGCGGGGGGGAGCTCCTACAATGAGCAGTTCTTC. Translating gives CASSQGLAGGSSYNEQFF. V is TRBV18 and J is TRBJ2-1; 15 bases fit TRBD2. Unmatched junction bases numbered 4, after V lost 4 bases and J lost 0 bases. CDR3 length: 18 residues. CDR1 is KGHSH, CDR2 LQKENI, per germline. The full variable domain, with the rest looked up from reference TRBV18 and TRBJ2-1, is NAGVMQNPRHLVRRRGQEARLRCSPMKGHSHVYWYRQLPEEGLKFMVYLQKENIIDESGMPKERFSAEFPKEGPSILRIQQVVRGDSAAYFCASSQGLAGGSSYNEQFFGPGTRLTVL.

The chain is built from TRBV5-1 and TRBJ1-3; D possibly corresponds to TRBD1 (6 bases). This CDR3 has 17 residues. In germline, CDR1 is SGHRS, CDR2 YFSETQ. Trimming took 4 bases from V and 1 from J, leaving 18 bases between them. The CDR3 here is CASSQRIQGRSGNTIYF. CDR3 in DNA: TGCGCCAGCAGCCAACGTATACAGGGAAGGTCTGGAAACACCATATATTTT.

The chain couples TRBV4-1 to TRBJ2-5, with 7 bases fitting TRBD1. The V and J ends lost 4 bases and 5 bases, in that order; junction bases with no gene match: 10. The CDR3 totals 15 residues. The V gene's germline CDR1 is MGHRA and CDR2 YSYEKL. This CDR3 reads CASSLRGLPGETQYF. In nucleotides, the CDR3 is TGCGCCAGCAGCCTGAGGGGGCTCCCCGGGGAGACCCAGTACTTC.